These 27 T cell receptor beta chains share one sample of origin, sequenced in a study of glioma-infiltrating T cells. Amplification of TCR alpha and beta CDR3 regions from RNA used iRepertoire nested multiplex PCR. TCRdb reprocessed the multiplex PCR reads with MiXCR, giving one entry per CDR3 protein. This table has more than 300,000 distinct CDR3 sequences, less than 50% appearing once. The sample comprised glioma tissue, nonneoplastic brain tissue, or PBMCs (not recorded which). All receptors derive from a human donor with low-grade glioma or glioblastoma, undergoing nonglioma brain surgery, or in good health (not recorded which).

The rearrangement joins TRBV15 to TRBJ1-3; D unresolved. The CDR3 is made up of 13 amino acids. V dropped 3 bases and J dropped 3 bases, with 6 bases sitting between them. CDR1 and CDR2 from the germline V gene are LNHNV and YYDKDF (reference sequence). CDR3 bases: TGTGCCACCAGCAGTCCTATTGGAAACACCATATATTTT. Its translation: CATSSPIGNTIYF.

This chain links TRBV6-2 or TRBV6-3 with TRBJ2-2, with 8 bases lining up with TRBD2. The germline V gene has CDR1 MNHEY and CDR2 SVGEGT. Trimming took 0 bases from V and 1 from J; bases not matched to a gene: 4. The CDR3 runs to 17 residues. The CDR3 sequence: CASSYSPSGRNTGELFF. In nucleotides, the CDR3 is TGTGCCAGCAGTTACTCTCCCAGCGGGAGGAACACCGGGGAGCTGTTTTTT.

V gene TRBV2 combines with J gene TRBJ2-3; D gene uncertain. Between the trimmed V and J ends, which lost 5 bases and 2 bases, there was a span of 11 bases. The CDR3 totals 14 residues. The germline gives CDR1 SNHLY, CDR2 FYNNEI. Written as DNA, the CDR3 is TGTGCCAGCAGTCGGTCTTCTACCACAGATACGCAGTATTTT. It translates to CASSRSSTTDTQYF.

The CDR3 DNA is TGTGCCAGCAGTTCGTGCCAAGATCAGCCCCAGCATTTT. This sequence encodes CASSSCQDQPQHF. V usage is TRBV12-3 or TRBV12-4 and J usage is TRBJ1-5, with D unclear. This CDR3 is 13 amino acids long. The germline V and J ends were trimmed by 4 bases and 5 bases, with 9 bases remaining between them.

The gene calls are TRBV4-2 and TRBJ1-1; unclear D gene. V lost 1 base and J lost 3, with 9 bases in between. The CDR3 has 14 amino acids. Germline CDR1 reads LGHNA; CDR2 reads YNFKEQ. The CDR3: CASSQGQADTEAFF. CDR3 nucleotide sequence: TGTGCCAGCAGCCAAGGGCAGGCGGACACTGAAGCTTTCTTT.

This clonotype was seen only a few times. The chain is built from TRBV4-3 and TRBJ2-1; D not certain. The germline CDR1 and CDR2 sequences are LGHNA and YSLEER. The CDR3 length is 12 residues. The V end lost 8 bases, the J end lost 8 bases, and 13 bases lay between the germline ends. The CDR3 region is CASQDSSDEQFF. The CDR3 region has the DNA TGCGCCAGCCAAGACTCCAGCGATGAGCAGTTCTTC.

This chain connects TRBV27 to TRBJ2-1; 12 positions match TRBD2. Germline V gene sequence: CDR1 MNHEY, CDR2 SMNVEV (reference sequence). CDR3 length equals 15 residues. V was pared by 2 bases and J by 6 bases, with 2 bases of the junction left unmatched. CDR3 coding DNA: TGTGCCAGCAGTTTAAGGACTAGCGGGACCAATGAGCAGTTCTTC. It encodes CASSLRTSGTNEQFF.

This clonotype has a handful of counts. The chain employs TRBV15 and TRBJ1-5; weak D call: TRBD1 (6 bases). CDR1 is LNHNV, CDR2 YYDKDF, per germline (reference sequence). V was trimmed by 0 bases and J by 2 bases, leaving 8 bases between them. The CDR3 covers 15 residues. CDR3 sequence reads: CATSRDGGGNQPQHF. For the CDR3, the DNA is TGTGCCACCAGCAGAGACGGGGGCGGCAATCAGCCCCAGCATTTT.

The chain joins TRBV28 to TRBJ2-7; TRBD2 matches 10 bases. There are 16 residues in the CDR3. The germline V gene has CDR1 MDHEN and CDR2 SYDVKM. V lost 4 bases and J lost 7; bases outside the gene matches: 13. The CDR3: CASSYSPGLASDEQYF. CDR3 nucleotides: TGTGCCAGCAGTTACTCTCCGGGACTAGCGAGCGATGAGCAGTACTTC. The full variable domain, its missing parts supplied by reference TRBV28 and TRBJ2-7, is DVKVTQSSRYLVKRTGEKVFLECVQDMDHENMFWYRQDPGLGLRLIYFSYDVKMKEKGDIPEGYSVSREKKERFSLILESASTNQTSMYLCASSYSPGLASDEQYFGPGTRLTVT.

The rearrangement joins TRBV29-1 to TRBJ1-5; D is uncertain. This CDR3 is built from 14 residues. V was pared by 7 bases and J by 2 bases, with 15 bases between. Germline V CDR1 and CDR2: SQVTM, ANQGSEA. The chain's CDR3 is CSAAEGSGNQPQHF. CDR3 sequence (DNA): TGCAGCGCTGCCGAGGGTTCTGGCAATCAGCCCCAGCATTTT.

This clonotype was found a few times. V gene TRBV7-2 combines with J gene TRBJ2-3, with TRBD2 identical over 9 bases. The CDR3 length is 15 residues. The V and J ends lost 3 bases and 2 bases, in that order; junction bases with no gene match: 3. Germline CDR1 and CDR2: SGHTA and FQGNSA. CDR3 residues: CASSLLAGYTDTQYF. The CDR3 bases are TGTGCCAGCAGCTTGCTAGCGGGGTACACAGATACGCAGTATTTT.

The chain uses TRBV18 and TRBJ1-1; a weak D match, TRBD1 (5 bases). Trimming removed 4 bases from V and 0 bases from J, with 12 bases in between. The CDR3 covers 15 residues. CDR1 is KGHSH and CDR2 is LQKENI in the germline V gene. The CDR3 is CASSLGTLMNTEAFF. CDR3 DNA: TGTGCCAGCTCACTAGGGACGCTTATGAACACTGAAGCTTTCTTT. Full variable domain (rest looked up from reference TRBV18 and TRBJ1-1): NAGVMQNPRHLVRRRGQEARLRCSPMKGHSHVYWYRQLPEEGLKFMVYLQKENIIDESGMPKERFSAEFPKEGPSILRIQQVVRGDSAAYFCASSLGTLMNTEAFFGQGTRLTVV.

The chain has TRBV4-1 and TRBJ1-1, with a tentative D call TRBD1 (6 bases). The germline V and J ends were trimmed by 1 base and 4 bases, with 13 bases remaining between them. The CDR3 is 15 residues long. CDR1 and CDR2 (germline): MGHRA, YSYEKL. For the CDR3, the DNA is TGCGCCAGCAGCCAAGGGGCAGGGGAATTCACTGAAGCTTTCTTT. It translates to CASSQGAGEFTEAFF.

This rearrangement joins TRBV7-2 to TRBJ2-2; D is uncertain. CDR3 length equals 15 residues. V was clipped by 1 base and J by 3 bases, with 9 bases between them. The germline V gene encodes CDR1 SGHTA and CDR2 FQGNSA. CDR3 nucleotide sequence: TGTGCCAGCAGCTTAGGGTGGGCCCACACCGGGGAGCTGTTTTTT. Translated, it gives CASSLGWAHTGELFF.

This clonotype was detected only a few times. The rearrangement uses TRBV20-1 and TRBJ2-1; weak D call: TRBD2 (5 bases). CDR3 length: 11 residues. Trimming shortened V by 7 bases and J by 3 bases, and 7 bases separated the two germline ends. Germline loops: CDR1 DFQATT, CDR2 SNEGSKA (reference sequence). The CDR3 coding sequence is TGCAGTGGGACTGTCTACAATGAGCAGTTCTTC. Encoded protein: CSGTVYNEQFF.

The chain couples TRBV19 to TRBJ1-2; D gene uncertain. Trimming removed 6 bases from V and 2 bases from J, with 16 bases in between. There are 15 residues in the CDR3. Germline CDR1 LNHDA, CDR2 SQIVND (reference sequence). The CDR3 spells CASRGTRGENYGYTF. The CDR3 DNA reads TGTGCCAGTAGGGGCACACGAGGAGAGAACTATGGCTACACCTTC.

As for this clonotype: Mismatch with germline at one junction end may stem from a read error. The chain carries TRBV27 and TRBJ1-2; the D gene is possibly TRBD1 (6 bases). The CDR3 is 13 amino acids. Germline loops: CDR1 MNHEY, CDR2 SMNVEV (reference sequence). CDR3 residues: CASRAGGLYGYNF. CDR3 nucleotides: TGTGCCAGCAGAGCCGGGGGGCTATATGGCTACAACTTC.

This clonotype has a count of ten or more. This chain links TRBV28 with TRBJ1-2; 9 bases agree with TRBD1. The CDR3 has 12 residues. CDR1 and CDR2 (germline): MDHEN, SYDVKM. V was pared by 10 bases and J by 5 bases, with 5 bases of the junction left unmatched. CDR3 nucleotide sequence: TGTGCCATAGCCGACAGGGGGTATGGCTACACCTTC. Protein: CAIADRGYGYTF.

The J gene is TRBJ2-7, the V gene TRBV7-6; tentatively, D is TRBD2 (6 bases). The CDR3 has 15 amino acids. Trimming pared 5 bases from V and 2 bases from J, leaving 16 bases between. Germline V gene lookup returns CDR1 SGHVS and CDR2 FNYEAQ. DNA of the CDR3: TGTGCCAGCAGCCAGCGGGCAGAGGACCCCTACGAGCAGTACTTC. It codes for CASSQRAEDPYEQYF.

The sample holds one count of this clonotype. The chain recombines TRBV27 with TRBJ1-2; D not certain. V lost 1 base, J lost 8 bases, and 17 bases lay in between. The CDR3 length is 15 residues. Germline CDR1 is MNHEY and CDR2 is SMNVEV (reference sequence). The CDR3 is CASSLLAAVGVGYTF. The CDR3 DNA reads as TGTGCCAGCAGTTTATTGGCAGCAGTTGGTGTGGGCTACACCTTC.

The rearrangement links TRBV7-2 to TRBJ2-7, with 9 bases matching TRBD2. Germline V lookup: CDR1 SGHTA, CDR2 FQGNSA. The CDR3 has 15 amino acids. The trim removed 1 base at V and 4 bases at J, leaving 5 bases unmatched. The CDR3 nucleotides are TGTGCCAGCAGCTTAGAGACTAGCGGAACTTACGAGCAGTACTTC. Translated, it gives CASSLETSGTYEQYF.

This clonotype was seen a handful of times. J is TRBJ1-5 and V is TRBV7-9; D perhaps matches TRBD1 (6 bases). The CDR3 loop spans 15 amino acids. Trimming took off 1 base at V and 5 bases at J, with 12 bases between the two ends. Germline V gene sequence: CDR1 SEHNR, CDR2 FQNEAQ (reference sequence). CDR3 amino acids: CASSLVGGSDQPQHF. Here the CDR3 DNA reads TGTGCCAGCAGCTTAGTAGGGGGGTCCGATCAGCCCCAGCATTTT.

Comment on this clonotype: This may stem from a read error, because a much larger clone lies one nucleotide away. The rearrangement joins TRBV20-1 to TRBJ2-3; TRBD2 matches at 7 bases. CDR1 and CDR2 from the germline V gene are DFQATT and SNEGSKA (reference sequence). V lost 5 bases, J lost 1 base, and 12 bases stayed unmatched. There are 16 residues in the CDR3. CDR3 residues: CSAPSLLAPCTDTQYF. The CDR3 region has the DNA TGCAGTGCTCCATCCCTACTAGCGCCTTGCACAGATACGCAGTATTTT.

To note about this clonotype: A much larger clone is a single base away; this may be a read error. This chain links TRBV6-1 with TRBJ1-5; D is unclear. V lost 5 bases to trimming and J lost 4 bases, with 15 bases between them. Germline loops: CDR1 MNHNS, CDR2 SASEGT. The length of the CDR3 is 15 residues. The chain's CDR3 is CASSSPGKGNQPQHF. DNA for the CDR3: TGTGCCAGCAGTTCTCCGGGAAAGGGTAATCAGCCCCAGCATTTT.

This clonotype was recorded only once. One junction end disagrees with the germline gene, perhaps due to a read error. The rearrangement joins TRBV27 to TRBJ2-4; 7 nucleotides agree with TRBD2. The CDR3 covers 18 residues. CDR1 MNHEY and CDR2 SMNVEV come from the germline V gene (reference sequence). The CDR3: CACSGGRAGGLAKNIQYF. CDR3 DNA sequence: TGTGCCTGCAGTGGGGGGAGGGCTGGCGGACTAGCCAAAAACATTCAGTACTTC.

A few counts support this clonotype. The chain is built from TRBV7-9 and TRBJ2-1; D might be TRBD2 (6 bases). The V gene lost 5 bases and the J gene lost 0 bases, with 14 bases spanning the gap. This CDR3 is 16 amino acids long. CDR1 is SEHNR and CDR2 is FQNEAQ in the germline V gene (reference sequence). CDR3 sequence (DNA): TGTGCCAGCAGCCTATTAGCGGCAAGCTCCTACAATGAGCAGTTCTTC. This sequence encodes CASSLLAASSYNEQFF.

This clonotype was observed a few times. The rearrangement joins TRBV15 to TRBJ1-1; perhaps TRBD1 as D (6 bases). V was trimmed by 0 bases and J by 1 base, leaving 15 bases between them. Germline V gives CDR1 LNHNV, CDR2 YYDKDF (reference sequence). CDR3 length: 17 amino acids. For the CDR3, the DNA is TGTGCCACCAGCAGAGAGAAAACGGGACACCAGAACACTGAAGCTTTCTTT. Translation gives CATSREKTGHQNTEAFF.